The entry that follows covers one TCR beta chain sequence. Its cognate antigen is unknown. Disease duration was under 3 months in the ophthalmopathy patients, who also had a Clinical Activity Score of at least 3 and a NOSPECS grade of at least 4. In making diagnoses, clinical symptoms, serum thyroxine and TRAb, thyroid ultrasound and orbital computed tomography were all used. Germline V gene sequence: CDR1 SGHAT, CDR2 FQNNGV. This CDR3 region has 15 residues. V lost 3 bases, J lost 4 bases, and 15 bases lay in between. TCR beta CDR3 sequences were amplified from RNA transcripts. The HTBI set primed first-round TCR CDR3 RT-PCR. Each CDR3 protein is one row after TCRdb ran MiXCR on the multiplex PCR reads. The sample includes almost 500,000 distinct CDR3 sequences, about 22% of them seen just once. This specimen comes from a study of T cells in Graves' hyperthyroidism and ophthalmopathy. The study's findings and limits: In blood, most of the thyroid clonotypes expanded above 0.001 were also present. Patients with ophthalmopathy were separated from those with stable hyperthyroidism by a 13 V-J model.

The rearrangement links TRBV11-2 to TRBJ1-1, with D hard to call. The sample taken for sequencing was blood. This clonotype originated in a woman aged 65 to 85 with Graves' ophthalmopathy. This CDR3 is CASSFSTGVATEAFF. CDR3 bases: TGTGCCAGCAGCTTCTCGACCGGGGTGGCCACTGAAGCTTTCTTT.